These 4 T cell receptor beta chains were sequenced from one sample in a study of blood T cell repertoires in COVID-19. Sequencing used immunoSEQ multiplex PCR; TCRdb keeps in-frame clones, though not all of them. The data show about 160,000 clones, roughly 83% seen once. Sequencing was performed on peripheral blood. The receptors originated from a woman older than 75 with active or convalescent COVID-19.

The rearrangement joins TRBV7-9 to TRBJ1-1, with D unclear. V was clipped by 6 bases and J by 5 bases, with 13 bases between them. CDR1 is SEHNR and CDR2 is FQNEAQ in the germline V gene (reference sequence). There are 13 residues in the CDR3. The CDR3 loop reads CASRPGSRTEAFF. DNA of the CDR3: TGTGCCAGCAGGCCGGGAAGTAGGACTGAAGCTTTCTTT.

This chain connects TRBV25-1 to TRBJ1-1; D gene ambiguous. The V and J ends lost 3 bases and 5 bases respectively, with 16 bases between them. This CDR3 spans 15 amino acids. Germline V lookup: CDR1 MGHDK, CDR2 SYGVNS. The CDR3 loop reads CASSDGGGVLTEAFF. The CDR3 nucleotides are TGTGCCAGCAGTGATGGAGGAGGAGTGTTAACTGAAGCTTTCTTT.

The chain recombines TRBV6-5 with TRBJ2-4; weak D call: TRBD2 (5 bases). The V and J ends lost 5 bases and 3 bases respectively, with 14 bases between them. This CDR3 comprises 15 residues. Germline-derived CDR1 and CDR2 are MNHEY and SVGAGI. The CDR3 DNA reads TGTGCCAGCAGTCCGAGGGATTTGGGCAAAAACATTCAGTACTTC. This gives the protein CASSPRDLGKNIQYF.

The J gene is TRBJ1-2, the V gene TRBV5-5, with D possibly matching TRBD1 (6 bases). Germline V gene lookup returns CDR1 SGHKS and CDR2 YYEKEE (reference sequence). The CDR3 covers 15 residues. The V gene lost 4 bases and the J gene lost 8 bases, with 21 bases spanning the gap. The CDR3 nucleotides read TGTGCCAGCAGCCCCCGGGACACCATAAGGGAAGGCTACACCTTC. This codes for CASSPRDTIREGYTF.